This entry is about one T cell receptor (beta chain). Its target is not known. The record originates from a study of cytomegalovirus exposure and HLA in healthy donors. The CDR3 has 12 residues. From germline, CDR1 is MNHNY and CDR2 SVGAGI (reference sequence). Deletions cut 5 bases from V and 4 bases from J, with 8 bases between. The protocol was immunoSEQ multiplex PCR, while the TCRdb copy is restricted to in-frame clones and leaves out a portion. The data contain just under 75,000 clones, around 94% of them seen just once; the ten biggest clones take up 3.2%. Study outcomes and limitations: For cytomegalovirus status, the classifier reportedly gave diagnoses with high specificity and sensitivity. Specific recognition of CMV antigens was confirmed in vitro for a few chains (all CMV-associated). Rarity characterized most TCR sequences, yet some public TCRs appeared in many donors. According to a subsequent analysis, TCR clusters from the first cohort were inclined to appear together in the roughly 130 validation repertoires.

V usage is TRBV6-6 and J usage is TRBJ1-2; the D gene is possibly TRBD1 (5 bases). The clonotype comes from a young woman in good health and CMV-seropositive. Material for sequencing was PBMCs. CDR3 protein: CASSRDSYGYTF. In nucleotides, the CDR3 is TGTGCCAGCAGTCGGGACTCCTATGGCTACACCTTC.